This T cell receptor beta chain was sequenced for a study of T-cell reconstitution after alpha-beta-depleted transplantation in children. This clonotype was seen more than once but under ten times. Germline loops: CDR1 ENHRY, CDR2 SYGVKD. This CDR3 spans 16 amino acids. Between the trimmed V and J ends, which lost 2 bases and 9 bases, there was a span of 20 bases. It was with unique molecular identifiers that the TCRbeta library was prepared. TCRdb reanalysed the PCR reads using MiXCR and keeps one entry per CDR3 protein. The sample has hundreds of thousands of distinct CDR3 sequences; around 13% are singletons.

The rearrangement uses TRBV10-3 and TRBJ2-1; possible D gene TRBD2, 6 bases. The material was PBMCs, obtained before TCRalphabeta/CD19-depleted stem cell transplant. The receptor's source is a girl aged 2 to 9 with congenital amegakaryocytic thrombocytopenia, due to receive a stem cell transplant. The CDR3 is CAISEGGSGTFSEQFF. The CDR3 region has the DNA TGTGCCATCAGTGAGGGGGGGAGCGGTACGTTTAGTGAGCAGTTCTTC.